This is a list of T cell receptor beta chains from one sample in a study of control samples from healthy donors and cancer patients. Assay: immunoSEQ multiplex PCR; the TCRdb copy retains only in-frame clones and omits some. This table holds roughly 200,000 clones, 85% to 95% found once. The specimen sequenced was blood. Receptor source: a man between 45 and 60 years old in good health. Both conserved end residues are part of each CDR3. The D gene is left open where the match is weak. Clone size is shown for a subset of rows, as once, few, many or a class of expanded clone.

j_call: TRBJ2-7; d_call: -; clone_size: -; v_call: TRBV29-1; cdr3_nt: TGCAGCGTTAGCCGTGGCTCCTACGAGCAGTACTTC; cdr3_aa: CSVSRGSYEQYF
j_call: TRBJ2-2; d_call: -; clone_size: once; v_call: TRBV6-6; cdr3_nt: TGTGCCAGCAGTGTACAGGCTATCGACACCGGGGAGCTGTTTTTT; cdr3_aa: CASSVQAIDTGELFF
j_call: TRBJ2-2; d_call: TRBD1; clone_size: -; v_call: TRBV24-1; cdr3_nt: TGTGCCACCATGACCCGACAGGGGGCGGCCACCGGGGAGCTGTTTTTT; cdr3_aa: CATMTRQGAATGELFF
j_call: TRBJ1-5; d_call: -; clone_size: -; v_call: TRBV19; cdr3_nt: TGTGCCAGTAGTGTCCGGGACTTGGGGCAGCCCCAGCATTTT; cdr3_aa: CASSVRDLGQPQHF
j_call: TRBJ1-3; d_call: -; clone_size: once; v_call: TRBV3-1/TRBV3-2; cdr3_nt: TGTGCCAGCAGCCGACGGACGGTCTCTGGAAACACCATATATTTT; cdr3_aa: CASSRRTVSGNTIYF
j_call: TRBJ2-7; d_call: -; clone_size: -; v_call: TRBV4-3; cdr3_nt: TGCGCCAGCAGCCAGGGGTTAATTAGCTCCTACGAGCAGTACTTC; cdr3_aa: CASSQGLISSYEQYF
j_call: TRBJ1-4; d_call: TRBD1; clone_size: -; v_call: TRBV2; cdr3_nt: TGTGCCAGCAGCCCCCGGACAGGGGGCGGGGAAAAACTGTTTTTT; cdr3_aa: CASSPRTGGGEKLFF
j_call: TRBJ2-3; d_call: TRBD2; clone_size: -; v_call: TRBV2; cdr3_nt: TGTGCCAGCAGTGATAGCGGGGGTTGGACAGATACGCAGTATTTT; cdr3_aa: CASSDSGGWTDTQYF
j_call: TRBJ1-6; d_call: -; clone_size: -; v_call: TRBV10-3; cdr3_nt: TGTGCCATCAGTGAGTCGGGTGGAAGTGATTCACCCCTCCACTTT; cdr3_aa: CAISESGGSDSPLHF
j_call: TRBJ1-4; d_call: -; clone_size: -; v_call: TRBV5-1; cdr3_nt: TGCGCCAGCAGCTATGGCGGCACTAATGAAAAACTGTTTTTT; cdr3_aa: CASSYGGTNEKLFF
j_call: TRBJ2-5; d_call: -; clone_size: -; v_call: TRBV2; cdr3_nt: TGTGCCAGCGGAACGGGGACTGATAATGAGACCCAGTACTTC; cdr3_aa: CASGTGTDNETQYF
j_call: TRBJ1-4; d_call: -; clone_size: once; v_call: TRBV11-2; cdr3_nt: TGTGCCAGCAGCTTATACAGGCAGTTGACGGATAATGAAAAACTGTTTTTT; cdr3_aa: CASSLYRQLTDNEKLFF
j_call: TRBJ2-5; d_call: TRBD2; clone_size: -; v_call: TRBV6-6; cdr3_nt: TGTGCCAGCAGCCCCGGGGCTAGCGGGCCAGAGACCCAGTACTTC; cdr3_aa: CASSPGASGPETQYF
j_call: TRBJ1-1; d_call: -; clone_size: -; v_call: TRBV6-1; cdr3_nt: TGTGCCAGCAGTGAGCAGGGTGAGCGCACTGAAGCTTTCTTT; cdr3_aa: CASSEQGERTEAFF
j_call: TRBJ2-1; d_call: -; clone_size: -; v_call: TRBV5-1; cdr3_nt: TGCGCCAGCAGCTCCGACAGAGAGGGCAATGAGCAGTTCTTC; cdr3_aa: CASSSDREGNEQFF
j_call: TRBJ1-1; d_call: TRBD1; clone_size: -; v_call: TRBV30; cdr3_nt: TGTGCCTGGAGACCAACAGGGGGGGGAACTGAAGCTTTCTTT; cdr3_aa: CAWRPTGGGTEAFF
j_call: TRBJ1-2; d_call: -; clone_size: once; v_call: TRBV15; cdr3_nt: TGTGCCACCTCCTTGGTGGGGGGTGGCTACACCTTC; cdr3_aa: CATSLVGGGYTF
j_call: TRBJ1-2; d_call: TRBD1; clone_size: -; v_call: TRBV6-5; cdr3_nt: TGTGCCAGCAGTAACTGGGACAGGGGATTTCCTCATGGCTACACCTTC; cdr3_aa: CASSNWDRGFPHGYTF
j_call: TRBJ2-2; d_call: -; clone_size: -; v_call: TRBV6-5; cdr3_nt: TGTGCCAGCAGTTACATAGTAAGGGCCGGGGAGCTGTTTTTT; cdr3_aa: CASSYIVRAGELFF
j_call: TRBJ1-1; d_call: -; clone_size: once; v_call: TRBV11-2; cdr3_nt: TGTGCCAGCAGTCGGGACTGGAACACTGAAGCTTTCTTT; cdr3_aa: CASSRDWNTEAFF
j_call: TRBJ1-1; d_call: -; clone_size: -; v_call: TRBV5-1; cdr3_nt: TGCGCCAGCACCTTGGGAGGGGTACCTGAAGCTTTCTTT; cdr3_aa: CASTLGGVPEAFF
j_call: TRBJ1-4; d_call: -; clone_size: -; v_call: TRBV5-8; cdr3_nt: TGTGCCAGCAGCACGGGGGCTCGGGGGAGTGAAAAACTGTTTTTT; cdr3_aa: CASSTGARGSEKLFF
j_call: TRBJ1-1; d_call: -; clone_size: -; v_call: TRBV6-1; cdr3_nt: TGTGCCAGCAGTGAATTGGGGGGAACGACTGAAGCTTTCTTT; cdr3_aa: CASSELGGTTEAFF
j_call: TRBJ1-3; d_call: -; clone_size: -; v_call: TRBV5-1; cdr3_nt: TGCGCCAGCAGCTTGGAGCAGGGAAATACGGCCGGAAACACCATATATTTT; cdr3_aa: CASSLEQGNTAGNTIYF
j_call: TRBJ1-1; d_call: TRBD1; clone_size: -; v_call: TRBV28; cdr3_nt: TGTGCCAGCAGTTCCGTTGTCTATCACAGGGGGCGGAACACTGAAGCTTTCTTT; cdr3_aa: CASSSVVYHRGRNTEAFF
j_call: TRBJ2-1; d_call: -; clone_size: -; v_call: TRBV7-9; cdr3_nt: TGTGCCAGCAGCTTAGGCACCTACAATGAGCAGTTCTTC; cdr3_aa: CASSLGTYNEQFF
j_call: TRBJ2-7; d_call: -; clone_size: -; v_call: TRBV5-6; cdr3_nt: TGTGCCAGCAGCTTGGCTGGTTATCGGGCCTACGAGCAGTACTTC; cdr3_aa: CASSLAGYRAYEQYF
j_call: TRBJ1-6; d_call: TRBD1; clone_size: -; v_call: TRBV11-2; cdr3_nt: TGTGCCAGCAGCTCCCTGACAGGGGGAGTGAATTCACCCCTCCACTTT; cdr3_aa: CASSSLTGGVNSPLHF